This entry features one T cell receptor beta chain sequence. Its antigen remains unidentified. The data stem from a study of shared clonotypes between healthy human individuals. Germline loops: CDR1 MNHNS, CDR2 SASEGT. Trimming removed 4 bases from V and 7 bases from J; junction bases left unmatched: 5. This CDR3 has 16 amino acids. Repertoires were generated with immunoSEQ multiplex PCR, while TCRdb's copy carries only in-frame clones and drops some. The profile shows roughly 2 million clones, approximately 95% of them singletons. Naive CD4+ cells were CD45RA-selected; the remaining cells were memory. Whole-study findings and limits: For sorted subsets, rarefaction showed incomplete sequencing despite large depth. Of the naive CD4 clonotypes, roughly 5% were shared across several donors.

This clonotype was sampled from a man aged 18 to 29 in good health. The rearrangement uses TRBV6-1 and TRBJ2-1; 15 bases match TRBD2. The sample taken for sequencing was naive CD4+ T cells sorted from blood. This sample's subset: CD45RA+ positively selected. CDR3 protein: CASSASGTSGRNEQFF. The CDR3 bases are TGTGCCAGCAGTGCCTCCGGGACTAGCGGGAGGAATGAGCAGTTCTTC.